The 4 T cell receptor beta chains reported below all come from one sample, sequenced in a study of shared clonotypes between healthy human individuals. The method was immunoSEQ multiplex PCR; TCRdb's version includes in-frame clones alone and lacks a portion of them. The sample includes around 990,000 clones, approximately 75% of them seen just once. Sequenced material: memory CD4+ T cells from PBMCs. The sample's subset: CD45RA-negative fraction. These receptors came from a young man in good health. Some clones in this sample may be carry-over from other donors' samples.

V usage is TRBV5-1 and J usage is TRBJ2-7; D tentatively reads TRBD1 or TRBD2 (5 bases each). The CDR3 runs to 14 residues. CDR1 SGHRS and CDR2 YFSETQ come from the germline V gene. Trimming removed 4 bases at V and 9 bases at J, with 20 bases between. The CDR3 DNA is TGCGCCAGCAGCCAAGGGACCGCCGGGGTGGTGCAGTACTTC. Translated, it gives CASSQGTAGVVQYF.

The chain joins TRBV14 to TRBJ2-7, with 12 bases matching TRBD2. Germline V gene sequence: CDR1 SGHDN, CDR2 FVKESK. The V segment lost 3 bases and the J segment 6 bases; nucleotides outside the gene matches: 18. CDR3 length equals 19 residues. The CDR3 nucleotides read TGTGCCAGCAGCCATCAGGGGGCTAGCGGGAGGGCCTCCGGGACCGAGCAGTACTTC. It is translated as CASSHQGASGRASGTEQYF.

This clone was picked up a small number of times. V gene TRBV7-9 combines with J gene TRBJ2-1; weak D call: TRBD2 (6 bases). Germline V gene data show CDR1 as SEHNR and CDR2 as FQNEAQ (reference sequence). V lost 8 bases and J 0 bases, leaving 8 bases between the germline ends. This CDR3 spans 13 amino acids. As DNA, the CDR3 is TGTGCCAGCCGGCGGGGCTCCTACAATGAGCAGTTCTTC. Translating it yields CASRRGSYNEQFF. The full variable domain, rest sourced from reference TRBV7-9 and TRBJ2-1, is DTGVSQNPRHKITKRGQNVTFRCDPISEHNRLYWYRQTLGQGPEFLTYFQNEAQLEKSRLLSDRFSAERPKGSFSTLEIQRTEQGDSAMYLCASRRGSYNEQFFGPGTRLTVL.

The CDR3 sequence: CASSQEDRGQGLAGVPTYEQYF. The CDR3 region has the DNA TGCGCCAGCAGCCAAGAAGACAGGGGGCAGGGACTAGCGGGAGTGCCTACCTACGAGCAGTACTTC. This chain connects TRBV4-1 to TRBJ2-7; 14 bases map to TRBD2. Trimming cost V 0 bases and J 2 bases; bases outside gene matches: 18. Per the germline V gene, CDR1 is MGHRA and CDR2 is YSYEKL. The CDR3 is made up of 22 amino acids.